Detailed here is one T cell receptor (beta chain). The antigen is undetermined. The PCR was carried out with 60 Vbeta primers and 13 Jbeta primers. TCRdb's copy holds only in-frame clones and misses some; the assay was immunoSEQ multiplex PCR. This sample yields around 130,000 clones, of which approximately 70% are seen a single time; 2.6% belongs to the top ten. The sample comes from a study of cytomegalovirus exposure and HLA in healthy donors. The wider study: The early release's HLA-typed donors yielded 80 million to 95 million unique TCRs. Study-level results: Most of the TCR beta V segments (in an earlier analysis) were productive either about 87% or about 30% of the time. Analyses of presence/absence relied on an assumption of roughly uniform sequencing depth across donors.

Germline CDR1 and CDR2: SGHRS and YFSETQ. The CDR3 contains 12 residues. With 3 bases clipped from V and 12 bases from J, the junction kept 6 bases outside the gene matches. This TCR came from a woman in her sixties in good health and CMV-seropositive. The rearrangement uses TRBV5-1 and TRBJ2-1; TRBD2 matches 7 bases. What was sequenced was PBMCs. The CDR3 coding sequence is TGCGCCAGCAGCTCCGGACTAGTTGGGCAGTTCTTC. Its protein is CASSSGLVGQFF.